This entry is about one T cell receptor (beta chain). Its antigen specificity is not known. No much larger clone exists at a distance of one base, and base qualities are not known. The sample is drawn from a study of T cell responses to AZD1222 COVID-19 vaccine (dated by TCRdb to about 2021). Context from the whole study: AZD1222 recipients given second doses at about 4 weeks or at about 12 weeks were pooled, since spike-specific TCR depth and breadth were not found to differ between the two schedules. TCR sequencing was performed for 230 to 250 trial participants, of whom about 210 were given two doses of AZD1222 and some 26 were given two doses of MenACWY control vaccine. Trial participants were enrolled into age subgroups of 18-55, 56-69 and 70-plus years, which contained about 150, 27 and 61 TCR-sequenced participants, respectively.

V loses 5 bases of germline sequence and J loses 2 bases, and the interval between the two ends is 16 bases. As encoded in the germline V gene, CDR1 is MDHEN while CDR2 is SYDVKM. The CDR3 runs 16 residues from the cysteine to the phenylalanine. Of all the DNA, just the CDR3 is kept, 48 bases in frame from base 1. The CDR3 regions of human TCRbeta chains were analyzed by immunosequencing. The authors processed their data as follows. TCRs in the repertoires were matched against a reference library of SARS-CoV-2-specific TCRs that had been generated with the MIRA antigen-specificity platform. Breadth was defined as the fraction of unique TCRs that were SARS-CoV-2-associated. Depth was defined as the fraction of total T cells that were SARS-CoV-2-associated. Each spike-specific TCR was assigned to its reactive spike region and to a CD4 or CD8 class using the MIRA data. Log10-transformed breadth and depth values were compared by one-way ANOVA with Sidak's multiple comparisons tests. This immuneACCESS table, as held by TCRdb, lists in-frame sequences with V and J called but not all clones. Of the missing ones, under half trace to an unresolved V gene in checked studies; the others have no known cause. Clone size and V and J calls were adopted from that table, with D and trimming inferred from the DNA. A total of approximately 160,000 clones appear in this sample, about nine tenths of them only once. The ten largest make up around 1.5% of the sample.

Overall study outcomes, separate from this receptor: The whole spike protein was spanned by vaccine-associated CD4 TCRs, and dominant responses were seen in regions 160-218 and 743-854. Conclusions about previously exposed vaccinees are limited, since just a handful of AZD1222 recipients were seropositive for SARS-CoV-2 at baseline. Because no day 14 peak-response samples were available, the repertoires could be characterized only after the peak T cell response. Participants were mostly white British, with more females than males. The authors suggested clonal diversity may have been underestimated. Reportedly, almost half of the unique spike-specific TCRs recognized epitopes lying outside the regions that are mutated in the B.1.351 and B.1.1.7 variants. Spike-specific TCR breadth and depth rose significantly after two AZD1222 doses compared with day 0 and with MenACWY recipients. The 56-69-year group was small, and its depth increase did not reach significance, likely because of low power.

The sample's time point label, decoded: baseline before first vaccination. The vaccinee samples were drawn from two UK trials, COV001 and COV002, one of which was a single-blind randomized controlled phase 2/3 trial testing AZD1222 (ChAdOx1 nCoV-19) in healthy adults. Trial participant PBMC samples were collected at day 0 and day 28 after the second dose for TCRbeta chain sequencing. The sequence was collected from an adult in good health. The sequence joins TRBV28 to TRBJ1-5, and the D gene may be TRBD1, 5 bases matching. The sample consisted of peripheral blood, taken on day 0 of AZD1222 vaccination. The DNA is TGTGCCAGCAGTAAATCCGGTCGGGGGGGCAATCAGCCCCAGCATTTT. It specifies CASSKSGRGGNQPQHF.